The 19 T cell receptor beta chains listed next were all sequenced from one sample in a study of T cells in localized non-small cell lung cancer. Data came from immunoSEQ multiplex PCR; TCRdb stores just in-frame clones and leaves some out. The sample shows 70,000 to 75,000 clones, approximately 84% of them seen only once. Sequences were derived from peripheral blood, sampled before any cancer treatment. These receptor sequences come from a female donor at least 60 years old with stage I lung adenocarcinoma.

As DNA, the CDR3 is TGTGCCAGCAGGGGAGGTGAGACCCAGTACTTC. Translation gives CASRGGETQYF. V gene TRBV6-4 combines with J gene TRBJ2-5, with a weak D call TRBD2 (6 bases). CDR3 length: 11 amino acids. Germline lookup yields CDR1 MRHNA and CDR2 SNTAGT. Between the trimmed V and J ends, which lost 6 bases and 5 bases, there was a span of 7 bases.

This chain joins TRBV6-1 and TRBJ1-2, with unresolved D. Germline V gene lookup returns CDR1 MNHNS and CDR2 SASEGT. V was cut by 8 bases and J by 0 bases, with 16 bases left in between. The CDR3 is 15 amino acids. The CDR3 loop is CASWQVTPTNYGYTF. The DNA of the CDR3 is TGTGCCAGCTGGCAGGTAACTCCGACTAACTATGGCTACACCTTC.

The chain employs TRBV6-6 and TRBJ2-3; TRBD2 agrees at 8 bases. J lost 7 bases, V lost 8 bases, and 8 bases had no gene match. The CDR3 is made up of 13 amino acids. Looked up from germline, CDR1 is MNHNY and CDR2 is SVGAGI (reference sequence). In DNA, the CDR3 is TGTGCCAGCCGAGCGGGGGCGGGAAATACGCAGTATTTT. Translated, it gives CASRAGAGNTQYF.

The chain combines TRBV7-3 with TRBJ2-1; 14 bases match TRBD2. V shed 4 bases, J shed 7 bases, and the junction held 6 bases outside the gene matches. The CDR3 extends over 16 amino acids. Germline V gene data show CDR1 as SGHTA and CDR2 as FQGTGA. The CDR3 sequence is CASSSGLAGGSNEQFF. The CDR3 DNA reads as TGTGCCAGCAGCTCTGGACTAGCGGGGGGCTCTAATGAGCAGTTCTTC.

The chain links TRBV19 to TRBJ2-1; possible D gene TRBD1, 5 bases. V lost 3 bases to trimming and J lost 3 bases, with 9 bases between them. The CDR3 loop spans 14 amino acids. Germline CDR1 LNHDA, CDR2 SQIVND (reference sequence). In DNA form, the CDR3 reads TGTGCCAGTAGTATCAGGGCTGACTACAATGAGCAGTTCTTC. Its protein is CASSIRADYNEQFF.

The chain joins TRBV10-3 to TRBJ1-5, with D hard to call. V dropped 0 bases and J dropped 5 bases, with 5 bases sitting between them. The CDR3 is 13 residues long. Per germline, CDR1 ENHRY and CDR2 SYGVKD. The CDR3 sequence is CAISESQDQPQHF. DNA for the CDR3: TGTGCCATCAGTGAGTCGCAAGATCAGCCCCAGCATTTT.

The CDR3 is CASSLAGTGTEAFF. The CDR3 DNA is TGTGCCAGCAGCTTGGCCGGAACGGGCACTGAAGCTTTCTTT. This chain uses TRBV5-6 with TRBJ1-1; D is unclear. V gave up 0 bases and J gave up 4 bases, with 10 bases separating them. Germline CDR1 and CDR2: SGHDT and YYEEEE. CDR3 length equals 14 residues.

The V call is TRBV19, the J call TRBJ1-2; TRBD1 matches 7 bases. The length of the CDR3 is 17 residues. The germline V gene has CDR1 LNHDA and CDR2 SQIVND (reference sequence). Losses at the gene ends were 4 bases for V and 4 bases for J; bases not matched to a gene: 15. CDR3 DNA: TGTGCCAGTAGTACCCGAGGGACAGCAGATCATCTCTATGGCTACACCTTC. Protein sequence: CASSTRGTADHLYGYTF. The full variable domain, with the rest looked up from reference TRBV19 and TRBJ1-2, is DGGITQSPKYLFRKEGQNVTLSCEQNLNHDAMYWYRQDPGQGLRLIYYSQIVNDFQKGDIAEGYSVSREKKESFPLTVTSAQKNPTAFYLCASSTRGTADHLYGYTFGSGTRLTVV.

The chain uses TRBV6-1 and TRBJ2-7, with 8 bases fitting TRBD1. V lost 10 bases to trimming and J lost 2 bases; unmatched junction nucleotides: 7. CDR3 length: 13 amino acids. From germline, CDR1 is MNHNS and CDR2 SASEGT. CDR3 sequence: CAIDRDRTYEQYF. DNA of the CDR3: TGTGCCATCGACCGGGACAGGACCTACGAGCAGTACTTC.

The CDR3 DNA reads TGCAGTGCTAGGGAATCCCACGAGCAGTACTTC. Translating gives CSARESHEQYF. The chain carries TRBV20-1 and TRBJ2-7; D remains unclear. Germline assignment: CDR1 DFQATT and CDR2 SNEGSKA (reference sequence). CDR3 size: 11 residues. V gave up 3 bases and J gave up 5 bases, with 8 bases separating them.

This chain uses TRBV10-3 with TRBJ1-1; 7 bases map to TRBD1. Germline CDR1 is ENHRY and CDR2 is SYGVKD. The CDR3 extends over 17 amino acids. Losses at the gene ends were 6 bases for V and 0 bases for J; bases not matched to a gene: 13. CDR3 DNA: TGTGCCATCAGAGAACCGGGACAGACTCTCATGAACACTGAAGCTTTCTTT. Translation: CAIREPGQTLMNTEAFF.

The chain carries TRBV18 and TRBJ2-5; a possible D gene is TRBD1 (5 bases). V was pared by 3 bases and J by 1 base, with 9 bases between. CDR3 length equals 14 residues. The germline CDR1 and CDR2 sequences are KGHSH and LQKENI. CDR3 sequence: CASSPTRAQETQYF. In DNA form, the CDR3 reads TGTGCCAGCTCACCTACCAGGGCCCAAGAGACCCAGTACTTC.

This clone was seen only a few times. The chain combines TRBV6-1 with TRBJ1-1, with D tentatively TRBD1 (5 bases). This CDR3 spans 13 amino acids. The germline V and J ends were trimmed by 6 bases and 3 bases, with 11 bases remaining between them. Germline V CDR1 and CDR2: MNHNS, SASEGT. CDR3: CASSREFDTEAFF. For the CDR3, the DNA is TGTGCCAGCAGCAGGGAGTTCGACACTGAAGCTTTCTTT.

The chain recombines TRBV5-6 with TRBJ2-2, with D unresolved. V was clipped by 6 bases and J by 2 bases, with 17 bases between them. The germline gives CDR1 SGHDT, CDR2 YYEEEE. CDR3 length: 16 residues. In DNA, the CDR3 is TGTGCCAGCAACCATTTTCGGCAGGCCAACACCGGGGAGCTGTTTTTT. This translates into CASNHFRQANTGELFF.

The rearrangement links TRBV19 to TRBJ2-1; D not certain. Trimming took off 10 bases at V and 8 bases at J, with 21 bases between the two ends. The CDR3 is 14 residues long. Germline V gene data show CDR1 as LNHDA and CDR2 as SQIVND (reference sequence). The CDR3 DNA reads TGTGCCACCAAAACCACAAACCAGGACGATGAGCAGTTCTTC. Translated, it gives CATKTTNQDDEQFF.

This sequence joins TRBV5-3 and TRBJ2-2; D might be TRBD1 (5 bases). TRBV5-3 is an ORF; its function is uncertain. This CDR3 is built from 15 residues. With 1 base removed from V and 1 base from J, the gap between germline ends came to 8 bases. The DNA of the CDR3 is TGTGCCAGAAGCTTGAGGGGCCTGAACACCGGGGAGCTGTTTTTT. Its protein is CARSLRGLNTGELFF.

The gene calls are TRBV18 and TRBJ2-5; D may be TRBD1 (5 bases). V lost 2 bases and J 5 bases, leaving 6 bases between the germline ends. Germline CDR1 is KGHSH and CDR2 is LQKENI. The CDR3 runs 12 residues. CDR3 bases: TGTGCCAGCTCACCAGCAGGGGAGACCCAGTACTTC. The encoded protein is CASSPAGETQYF.

The CDR3 loop reads CASRQGQGGEQYF. The DNA of the CDR3 is TGTGCCAGCAGGCAGGGACAGGGGGGCGAGCAGTACTTC. This rearrangement joins TRBV11-2 to TRBJ2-7; 11 nucleotides match TRBD1. V dropped 6 bases and J dropped 6; count of bases not matched to a gene: 4. The CDR3 runs to 13 residues. Germline assignment: CDR1 SGHAT and CDR2 FQNNGV. The full variable domain, rest sourced from reference TRBV11-2 and TRBJ2-7, is EAGVAQSPRYKIIEKRQSVAFWCNPISGHATLYWYQQILGQGPKLLIQFQNNGVVDDSQLPKDRFSAERLKGVDSTLKIQPAKLEDSAVYLCASRQGQGGEQYFGPGTRLTVT.

This CDR3 is CASSLDASGRIYEQYF. The DNA of the CDR3 is TGCGCCAGCAGCTTGGATGCGAGCGGGAGAATATACGAGCAGTACTTC. The chain carries TRBV5-1 and TRBJ2-7, with 8 bases aligning to TRBD2. The CDR3 totals 16 residues. V lost 0 bases to trimming and J lost 4 bases; unmatched junction nucleotides: 9. The germline V gene has CDR1 SGHRS and CDR2 YFSETQ.